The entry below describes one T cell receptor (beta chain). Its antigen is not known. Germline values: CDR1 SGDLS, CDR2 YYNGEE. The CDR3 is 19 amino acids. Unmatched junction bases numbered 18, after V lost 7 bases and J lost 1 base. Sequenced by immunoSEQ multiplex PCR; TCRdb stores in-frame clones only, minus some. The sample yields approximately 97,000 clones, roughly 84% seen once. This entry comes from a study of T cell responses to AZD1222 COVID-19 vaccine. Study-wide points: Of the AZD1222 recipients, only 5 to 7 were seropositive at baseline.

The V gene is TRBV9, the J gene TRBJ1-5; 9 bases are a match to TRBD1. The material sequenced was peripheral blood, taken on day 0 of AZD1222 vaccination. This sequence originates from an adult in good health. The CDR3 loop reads CASPPDRGSNQRSNQPQHF. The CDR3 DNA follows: TGTGCCAGCCCCCCGGACAGGGGCTCGAATCAAAGGAGCAATCAGCCCCAGCATTTT.